These 15 T cell receptor beta chains were all obtained from the same sample, sequenced in a study of blood T cell repertoires in COVID-19. Assay: immunoSEQ multiplex PCR; the TCRdb copy retains only in-frame clones and omits some. In the table there are tens of thousands of clones, approximately 88% of which are singletons. The sequencing input was peripheral blood. Source of these receptors: a human donor with active COVID-19. The donor label of this sample is uncertain.

V is TRBV20-1 and J is TRBJ1-4, with D perhaps matching TRBD1 (5 bases). The CDR3 runs to 13 residues. Deletions cut 3 bases from V and 8 bases from J, with 13 bases between. Germline V gene lookup returns CDR1 DFQATT and CDR2 SNEGSKA (reference sequence). CDR3 residues: CSASLGGREKLFF. Here the CDR3 DNA reads TGCAGTGCTAGTTTGGGGGGTCGAGAAAAACTGTTTTTT.

V usage is TRBV12-3 or TRBV12-4 and J usage is TRBJ2-5; 8 bases map to TRBD2. V dropped 6 bases and J dropped 3; count of bases not matched to a gene: 0. The CDR3 loop spans 12 amino acids. The DNA of the CDR3 is TGTGCCAGCAGGGGACTAGAAGAGACCCAGTACTTC. This sequence encodes CASRGLEETQYF.

The chain couples TRBV29-1 to TRBJ2-7, with D uncertain. From germline, CDR1 is SQVTM and CDR2 ANQGSEA. V shed 5 bases and J shed 0 bases, with 14 bases lying between them. This CDR3 region has 14 residues. The CDR3 loop reads CSVFSPFSSYEQYF. The CDR3 bases are TGCAGCGTTTTTTCTCCGTTCAGCTCCTACGAGCAGTACTTC.

The V gene is TRBV4-1, the J gene TRBJ1-5; D is uncertain. The length of the CDR3 is 16 residues. CDR1 MGHRA and CDR2 YSYEKL come from the germline V gene. Trimming pared 0 bases from V and 6 bases from J, leaving 15 bases between. The CDR3: CASSQDGGTGPQPQHF. For the CDR3, the DNA is TGCGCCAGCAGCCAAGATGGCGGAACCGGCCCTCAGCCCCAGCATTTT.

The chain has TRBV3-1 (or the pseudogene TRBV3-2) and TRBJ2-2; TRBD1 agrees at 12 bases. The CDR3 runs to 16 residues. The germline CDR1 and CDR2 sequences are LGHDT and YNNKEL (reference sequence). V shed 4 bases, J shed 6 bases, and the junction held 6 bases outside the gene matches. CDR3 sequence reads: CASSRRDRGPAGELFF. The CDR3 DNA reads as TGTGCCAGCAGCCGGAGGGACAGGGGGCCCGCCGGGGAGCTGTTTTTT.

The J gene is TRBJ2-7, the V gene TRBV11-3, with a possible D match to TRBD2 (6 bases). The CDR3 spans 17 residues. Germline V gene lookup returns CDR1 SGHNT and CDR2 YENEEA. V lost 1 base, J lost 1 base, and 17 bases lay in between. The CDR3 spells CASSLGGAGPTSYEQYF. Written as DNA, the CDR3 is TGTGCCAGCAGCTTAGGGGGAGCGGGCCCTACGTCCTACGAGCAGTACTTC.

The gene calls are TRBV6-1 and TRBJ2-7, with D possibly matching TRBD2 (5 bases). Trimming removed 4 bases from V and 3 bases from J, with 10 bases in between. Germline values: CDR1 MNHNS, CDR2 SASEGT. CDR3 length: 13 amino acids. The CDR3 bases are TGTGCCAGCAGTGTAGCTGCGGGCTACGAGCAGTACTTC. Translated, it gives CASSVAAGYEQYF.

A word on this clone: The sample holds other DNA sequences that translate to the same CDR3. The J gene is TRBJ2-5, the V gene TRBV9, with TRBD2 matching over 7 bases. This CDR3 spans 14 amino acids. Germline V gives CDR1 SGDLS, CDR2 YYNGEE. After removal of 0 bases from V and 4 bases from J, the junction contained 3 bases not matched to a gene. CDR3: CASSVGWEGETQYF. The CDR3 region has the DNA TGTGCCAGCAGCGTAGGGTGGGAGGGAGAGACCCAGTACTTC.

The rearrangement joins TRBV7-8 to TRBJ1-3; 10 bases line up with TRBD1. Trimming cost V 5 bases and J 0 bases; bases outside gene matches: 13. CDR1 and CDR2 from the germline V gene are SGHVS and FQNEAQ. CDR3 length equals 19 residues. The CDR3 DNA sequence: TGTGCCAGCAGCCCCACCGGGACAGGGGTGGTACTCTCTGGAAACACCATATATTTT. It translates to CASSPTGTGVVLSGNTIYF.

This chain connects TRBV7-9 to TRBJ2-1; TRBD1 is a possible D gene (6 bases). This CDR3 is built from 15 residues. Germline V gene data show CDR1 as SEHNR and CDR2 as FQNEAQ (reference sequence). V gave up 5 bases and J gave up 6 bases, with 17 bases separating them. CDR3 loop: CASSHRDIHVNEQFF. The CDR3 coding sequence is TGTGCCAGCAGCCACCGGGACATACATGTCAATGAGCAGTTCTTC.

The chain links TRBV2 to TRBJ1-1, with D perhaps TRBD1 (5 bases). CDR1 SNHLY and CDR2 FYNNEI come from the germline V gene. The ends were cut back, 6 bases at V and 4 bases at J, with 15 bases in the middle. CDR3 size: 14 residues. CDR3 in amino acids: CASRAGLDTTEAFF. DNA of the CDR3: TGTGCCAGCAGGGCAGGGTTGGATACCACTGAAGCTTTCTTT.

The J gene is TRBJ2-2, the V gene TRBV6-2 or TRBV6-3; 9 nucleotides align to TRBD2. J was trimmed by 6 bases and V by 4 bases; bases with no gene match: 6. From germline, CDR1 is MNHEY and CDR2 SVGEGT. The CDR3 runs to 15 residues. The DNA of the CDR3 is TGTGCCAGCAGTTCGGCGGGAGGGTTGGCCGGGGAGCTGTTTTTT. As protein: CASSSAGGLAGELFF.

The V call is TRBV12-3 or TRBV12-4, the J call TRBJ2-7, with TRBD1 matching 8 bases. J lost 5 bases, V lost 0 bases, and 0 bases had no gene match. The CDR3 runs 13 residues. The CDR3 loop reads CASSLATGDEQYF. The CDR3 region has the DNA TGTGCCAGCAGTTTAGCGACAGGGGACGAGCAGTACTTC.

This clone has only one observation. The rearrangement uses TRBV7-9 and TRBJ1-1; TRBD1 might be the D (5 bases). V lost 5 bases and J 6 bases, leaving 10 bases between the germline ends. The CDR3 sequence is 12 residues long. The germline gives CDR1 SEHNR, CDR2 FQNEAQ (reference sequence). CDR3 DNA sequence: TGTGCCAGCAGCCTAGACAGATCTGAAGCTTTCTTT. Amino acid sequence: CASSLDRSEAFF.

The chain is built from TRBV9 and TRBJ2-1; D is unclear. The V end lost 5 bases, the J end lost 6 bases, and 12 bases lay between the germline ends. Germline V gene data show CDR1 as SGDLS and CDR2 as YYNGEE. CDR3 length equals 13 residues. The CDR3 DNA reads as TGTGCCAGCAGTCAGATATCGGGCAATGAGCAGTTCTTC. This encodes CASSQISGNEQFF.